These 15 T cell receptor beta chains share one sample of origin, sequenced in a study of blood T cell repertoires in COVID-19. Only in-frame clones appear in the TCRdb table, and some are missing; sequencing was by immunoSEQ multiplex PCR. The sample comprises under 150,000 clones, 85% to 90% of which are singletons, and about 2% rests with the top ten. The specimen was peripheral blood. Source of these receptors: a man aged 65-85 years with active COVID-19.

CDR3 sequence (DNA): TGTGCCACCAGCAGAGATCAGGTCAGAGAAAAGACCCAGTACTTC. The encoded protein is CATSRDQVREKTQYF. The J gene is TRBJ2-5, the V gene TRBV15; D gene uncertain. CDR1 is LNHNV, CDR2 YYDKDF, per germline (reference sequence). CDR3 size: 15 residues. V was clipped by 0 bases and J by 6 bases, with 14 bases between them.

This rearrangement joins TRBV11-1 to TRBJ2-2; TRBD1 matches 9 bases. V trimming: 5 bases; J trimming: 7 bases; junction bases outside the gene matches: 8. Germline V CDR1 and CDR2: SGHAT, FQDESV (reference sequence). The CDR3 runs 15 residues. Written as DNA, the CDR3 is TGTGCCAGCAGCCCCCGGGACAGGGTTGGCGGGGAGCTGTTTTTT. Its protein is CASSPRDRVGGELFF.

V gene TRBV7-2 combines with J gene TRBJ2-7, with D possibly matching TRBD1 (6 bases). V was shortened by 5 bases and J by 7 bases, with 9 bases between the two germline ends. The V gene's germline CDR1 is SGHTA and CDR2 FQGNSA. This CDR3 spans 11 amino acids. CDR3 in amino acids: CASSLTGEQYF. CDR3 in DNA: TGTGCCAGCAGCCTGACAGGAGAGCAGTACTTC.

The V gene is TRBV24-1, the J gene TRBJ1-5, with 10 bases that match TRBD1. CDR1 and CDR2 (germline): KGHDR, SFDVKD. Germline trimming cut 4 bases from V and 5 bases from J; bases unmatched to any gene: 4. There are 15 residues in the CDR3. The DNA of the CDR3 is TGTGCCACCAGTGACGGGACAGGGGCCTATCAGCCCCAGCATTTT. This sequence encodes CATSDGTGAYQPQHF.

This chain uses TRBV6-5 with TRBJ1-2, with D perhaps matching TRBD1 (5 bases). The V gene lost 2 bases and the J gene lost 3 bases, with 16 bases spanning the gap. This CDR3 is 16 amino acids long. The germline CDR1 and CDR2 sequences are MNHEY and SVGAGI. CDR3 residues: CASSYGGGTLYYGYTF. CDR3 nucleotides: TGTGCCAGCAGTTACGGGGGAGGGACTCTTTACTATGGCTACACCTTC.

This chain links TRBV9 with TRBJ1-2; TRBD1 aligns across 7 bases. The germline V gene encodes CDR1 SGDLS and CDR2 YYNGEE. This CDR3 has 15 residues. V lost 0 bases and J lost 7; bases outside the gene matches: 9. CDR3 nucleotides: TGTGCCAGCAGCGTAGCCGACAGGGCAGAAGGTGGCTACACCTTC. It specifies CASSVADRAEGGYTF.

This chain joins TRBV6-2 or TRBV6-3 and TRBJ2-7; TRBD1 is a possible D gene (6 bases). V gave up 1 base and J gave up 1 base, with 14 bases separating them. CDR1 and CDR2 from the germline V gene are MNHEY and SVGEGT. The CDR3 length is 16 residues. The CDR3 is CASSYFSDSASYEQYF. The CDR3 DNA reads TGTGCCAGCAGTTACTTCTCGGACAGCGCATCCTACGAGCAGTACTTC.

V and J are TRBV28 and TRBJ2-7; TRBD1 matches 7 bases. The CDR3 has 16 amino acids. Trimming took 6 bases from V and 1 from J; bases not matched to a gene: 12. Per germline, CDR1 MDHEN and CDR2 SYDVKM. The CDR3 sequence: CASSRPPGRGSYEQYF. The CDR3 DNA reads as TGTGCCAGCAGCCGACCACCGGGCAGGGGGTCCTACGAGCAGTACTTC. Using reference TRBV28 and TRBJ2-7 for the parts outside the CDR3, the full variable domain is DVKVTQSSRYLVKRTGEKVFLECVQDMDHENMFWYRQDPGLGLRLIYFSYDVKMKEKGDIPEGYSVSREKKERFSLILESASTNQTSMYLCASSRPPGRGSYEQYFGPGTRLTVT.

The chain couples TRBV28 to TRBJ1-2; D ambiguous. Germline CDR1 MDHEN, CDR2 SYDVKM. CDR3 length: 15 amino acids. V was cut by 2 bases and J by 1 base, with 11 bases left in between. The CDR3 is CASSLPGALNYGYTF. CDR3 coding DNA: TGTGCCAGCAGTTTACCGGGAGCCCTTAACTATGGCTACACCTTC.

This chain connects TRBV5-5 to TRBJ2-3, with 8 bases identical to TRBD2. J lost 0 bases, V lost 4 bases, and 7 bases had no gene match. The CDR3 totals 16 residues. Germline-derived CDR1 and CDR2 are SGHKS and YYEKEE (reference sequence). CDR3 protein: CASSRLAGHSTDTQYF. The CDR3 coding sequence is TGTGCCAGCAGCCGCTTAGCGGGGCATAGCACAGATACGCAGTATTTT.

This chain joins TRBV7-8 and TRBJ1-6, with TRBD1 matching over 9 bases. Per germline, CDR1 SGHVS and CDR2 FQNEAQ. This CDR3 comprises 12 residues. V lost 4 bases and J lost 14; bases outside the gene matches: 3. CDR3 DNA sequence: TGTGCCAGCAGCTCCAGACAGGGGGCCCTCCACTTT. It is translated as CASSSRQGALHF.

The rearrangement joins TRBV28 to TRBJ2-7; TRBD2 is a possible D gene (5 bases). Germline V gene data show CDR1 as MDHEN and CDR2 as SYDVKM. The V and J ends lost 3 bases and 5 bases respectively, with 8 bases between them. The CDR3 has 12 amino acids. Here the CDR3 reads CASSLVGDEQYF. The CDR3 DNA is TGTGCCAGCAGTTTGGTCGGGGACGAGCAGTACTTC.

V gene TRBV25-1 combines with J gene TRBJ1-2; D is undetermined. This CDR3 is 15 amino acids long. Germline assignment: CDR1 MGHDK and CDR2 SYGVNS. V shed 7 bases and J shed 3 bases, with 18 bases lying between them. The CDR3 DNA is TGTGCCAGCACCGATGTGGGCGCGGGTGACTATGGCTACACCTTC. It is translated as CASTDVGAGDYGYTF.

The chain couples TRBV7-2 to TRBJ2-7; 7 bases are a match to TRBD2. J gave up 2 bases and V 1 base, and 8 bases lay outside the gene matches. The CDR3 runs to 16 residues. The germline V gene encodes CDR1 SGHTA and CDR2 FQGNSA. CDR3 in amino acids: CASSLVGAGVPYEQYF. In DNA form, the CDR3 reads TGTGCCAGCAGCTTAGTAGGTGCGGGAGTCCCCTACGAGCAGTACTTC.

The rearrangement joins TRBV30 to TRBJ1-4; D unclear. V dropped 1 base and J dropped 10 bases, with 13 bases sitting between them. CDR3 length: 13 amino acids. The germline CDR1 and CDR2 sequences are GTSNPN and SVGIG (reference sequence). The CDR3 here is CAWSAGREGKLFF. Here the CDR3 DNA reads TGTGCCTGGAGTGCGGGCCGGGAGGGAAAACTGTTTTTT.